This T cell receptor beta chain was retrieved from a study of regulatory dendritic cells for organ transplantation. In the case of this clone: Its antigen remains unknown.

Using immunoSEQ multiplex PCR, the repertoire was profiled, and TCRdb retains in-frame clones only, with some absent. The data contain tens of thousands of clones, roughly 85% of them singletons. CD4+ or CD8+ T cells were sorted as naive CD45RA+ or memory CD45RO+. General study findings and limits: Resting memory CD8+ T cells held the most alloreactive clonotypes. Naive CD4+ and CD8+ repertoires were highly diverse; memory CD8+ was most oligoclonal.

Material: naive CD8+ T cells from blood. Subset indicated: CD45RA+ naive T cells. This receptor was identified in a human donor in good health.

CDR3: CASSLGGSSYNEQFF. The CDR3 DNA follows: TGCGCCAGCAGCTTGGGAGGGAGCTCCTACAATGAGCAGTTCTTC. The J gene is TRBJ2-1, the V gene TRBV5-1; D might be TRBD2 (5 bases). The CDR3 totals 15 residues. The ends were cut back, 0 bases at V and 0 bases at J, with 7 bases in the middle. Per germline, CDR1 SGHRS and CDR2 YFSETQ.